The 4 T cell receptor beta chains below were found in one sample sequenced in a study of T cell repertoires in cytomegalovirus infection. MiXCR, run by TCRdb on the reads, gives a single entry per CDR3 protein. The table has some 130,000 distinct CDR3 sequences, roughly a quarter seen once. For these receptors, no antigen is known. Sequenced input: PBMCs, sequenced either directly or after in vitro stimulation (not recorded which). These receptors originate from a human donor in good health (CMV status not recorded). Some clones in this sample may be carry-over from other donors' samples.

This clonotype has at least ten counts. The chain couples TRBV3-1 to TRBJ1-4; D is uncertain. Germline CDR1 LGHDT, CDR2 YNNKEL (reference sequence). This CDR3 has 12 residues. V gave up 0 bases and J gave up 16 bases, with 12 bases separating them. The CDR3 is CASSQEGRAPFF. CDR3 DNA sequence: TGTGCCAGCAGCCAAGAGGGGAGAGCACCGTTTTTT.

The V and J genes are TRBV5-6 and TRBJ1-2, with a tentative D call TRBD1 (6 bases). This CDR3 contains 15 residues. CDR1 and CDR2 from the germline V gene are SGHDT and YYEEEE. The V and J ends lost 4 bases and 3 bases respectively, with 16 bases between them. The CDR3 protein is CASSPAPRGHYGYTF. CDR3 DNA sequence: TGTGCCAGCAGCCCCGCCCCCAGGGGCCACTATGGCTACACCTTC.

This chain links TRBV5-1 with TRBJ1-1; 10 positions agree with TRBD1. J lost 8 bases, V lost 4 bases, and 11 bases had no gene match. CDR1 is SGHRS, CDR2 YFSETQ, per germline. The CDR3 is 15 amino acids. In nucleotides, the CDR3 is TGCGCCAGCAGCCTTACGGGACAGGGGCGCGAAGAAGCTTTCTTT. Protein: CASSLTGQGREEAFF.

The chain uses TRBV3-1 and TRBJ1-1; possibly TRBD1 for D (5 bases). CDR1 and CDR2 from the germline V gene are LGHDT and YNNKEL (reference sequence). V gave up 3 bases and J gave up 6 bases, with 11 bases separating them. The CDR3 runs to 13 residues. The CDR3 reads CASSHGGTAEAFF. The CDR3 DNA sequence: TGTGCCAGCAGCCACGGGGGAACTGCTGAAGCTTTCTTT. The whole variable domain, remainder taken from reference TRBV3-1 and TRBJ1-1, is DTAVSQTPKYLVTQMGNDKSIKCEQNLGHDTMYWYKQDSKKFLKIMFSYNNKELIINETVPNRFSPKSPDKAHLNLHINSLELGDSAVYFCASSHGGTAEAFFGQGTRLTVV.